This TCR beta chain was sequenced for a study of CXCR3-negative and CXCR3-positive naive CD8 T cells. Study-level findings and limits: Memory cells differed in TRBV-TRBJ usage, but naive CXCR3-negative and CXCR3-positive cells had similar usage. Naive subsets had comparable surface CD5, so TRB CDR3 properties gauged TCR strength.

The libraries of TRB cDNA were constructed through 5' RACE using UMI labels. TCRdb re-called the 5' RACE reads; one entry per CDR3 protein, DNA not given. The sample holds more than 65,000 distinct CDR3 sequences. Of note for this clonotype: Antigen unknown.

The CDR3 has 17 amino acids. In germline, CDR1 is SGHRS, CDR2 YFSETQ. With some 300,000 cells each, the CD8+ T cell subsets were individually sorted in triplicate. The receptor comes from a human donor in good health. Some clones in this sample may be carry-over from other donors' samples. The chain combines TRBV5-1 with TRBJ2-1; checking the TCRdb D call of TRBD1 is not possible without DNA. Sample: naive CXCR3- CD8+ T cells from blood. Subset noted: CD45RO-CCR7+CD27+CD95- naive CD8+ T cells lacking CXCR3 (TNR3-). CDR3 protein: CASSTHPETGEFGEQFF.